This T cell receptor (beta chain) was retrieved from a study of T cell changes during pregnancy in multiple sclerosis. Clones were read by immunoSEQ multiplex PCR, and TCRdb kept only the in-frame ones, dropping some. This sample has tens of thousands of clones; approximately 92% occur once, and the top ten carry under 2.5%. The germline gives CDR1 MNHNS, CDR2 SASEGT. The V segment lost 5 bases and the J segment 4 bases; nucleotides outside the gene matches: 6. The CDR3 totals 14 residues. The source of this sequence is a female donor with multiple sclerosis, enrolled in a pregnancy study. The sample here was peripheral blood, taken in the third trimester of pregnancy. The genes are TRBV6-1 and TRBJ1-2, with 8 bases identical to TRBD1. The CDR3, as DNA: TGTGCCAGCAGTACAGGGGGGGGAGTCTATGGCTACACCTTC. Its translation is CASSTGGGVYGYTF.